Shown below are 13 T cell receptor beta chains from a single sample sequenced in a study of cytomegalovirus exposure and HLA in healthy donors. Primers for the PCR totalled 60 Vbeta and 13 Jbeta. Measured with immunoSEQ multiplex PCR; TCRdb has only the in-frame clones, and not every one. The sample contains 150,000 to 160,000 clones, 74% of which appear only once. Material: PBMCs. Receptors originate from a man between 25 and 39 years old in good health and CMV-seronegative.

The V call is TRBV5-1, the J call TRBJ2-7, with TRBD1 matching 9 bases. The CDR3 sequence is 15 residues long. CDR1 and CDR2 (germline): SGHRS, YFSETQ. The trim removed 3 bases at V and 5 bases at J, leaving 9 bases unmatched. The CDR3 DNA reads TGCGCCAGCAGCTCCGGGACAGGGCCTAAAGACGAGCAGTACTTC. Its protein is CASSSGTGPKDEQYF.

This chain links TRBV4-2 with TRBJ1-2; 8 bases agree with TRBD1. Trimming at V came to 4 bases and at J to 5 bases, leaving 6 bases not matched to a gene. Germline assignment: CDR1 LGHNA and CDR2 YNFKEQ. The CDR3 has 14 amino acids. The CDR3 reads CASSPAGTGYGYTF. Written as DNA, the CDR3 is TGTGCCAGCAGCCCAGCCGGGACAGGTTATGGCTACACCTTC.

This clone was recorded only once. J is TRBJ2-1 and V is TRBV5-1; 7 positions agree with TRBD1. The germline V gene has CDR1 SGHRS and CDR2 YFSETQ. V dropped 5 bases and J dropped 8; count of bases not matched to a gene: 10. This CDR3 contains 14 residues. The CDR3 is CASSRQGSIHEQFF. CDR3 coding DNA: TGCGCCAGCAGTAGACAGGGCAGTATACATGAGCAGTTCTTC.

This clone was found once. The V and J genes are TRBV28 and TRBJ2-5; 9 nucleotides match TRBD1. The J segment lost 2 bases and the V segment lost 1 base, leaving 5 bases of the junction unmatched. Germline-derived CDR1 and CDR2 are MDHEN and SYDVKM. The CDR3 runs 16 residues. The CDR3 nucleotides read TGTGCCAGCAGTTTATTTGGGGGACAGGGACAAGAGACCCAGTACTTC. Translated, it gives CASSLFGGQGQETQYF.

This chain joins TRBV28 and TRBJ1-5; 7 positions agree with TRBD1. The CDR3 spans 19 residues. The ends lost 1 base at V and 4 bases at J; junction bases unmatched: 16. Germline V gene lookup returns CDR1 MDHEN and CDR2 SYDVKM. CDR3 residues: CASSLFRSGGGSSNQPQHF. The CDR3 DNA reads TGTGCCAGCAGTTTATTTCGGTCGGGAGGGGGCTCTTCTAATCAGCCCCAGCATTTT.

J is TRBJ1-5 and V is TRBV6-1, with D perhaps matching TRBD1 (5 bases). CDR1 MNHNS and CDR2 SASEGT come from the germline V gene. The CDR3 is 16 residues long. The V end was cut by 1 base, the J end by 5 bases, with 15 bases between. The CDR3, as DNA: TGTGCCAGCAGTGAAGTTTTCGGCCAGGGATATCAGCCCCAGCATTTT. Protein: CASSEVFGQGYQPQHF.

In this sample, this clone turned up once. The chain combines TRBV30 with TRBJ2-2; D is unclear. The CDR3 extends over 13 amino acids. CDR1 and CDR2 from the germline V gene are GTSNPN and SVGIG (reference sequence). V was trimmed by 0 bases and J by 4 bases, leaving 6 bases between them. For the CDR3, the DNA is TGTGCCTGGAGTGTATCCGGCACCGGGGAGCTGTTTTTT. This codes for CAWSVSGTGELFF. Full variable domain (outside the CDR3, taken from reference TRBV30 and TRBJ2-2): SQTIHQWPATLVQPVGSPLSLECTVEGTSNPNLYWYRQAAGRGLQLLFYSVGIGQISSEVPQNLSASRPQDRQFILSSKKLLLSDSGFYLCAWSVSGTGELFFGEGSRLTVL.

This clone occurred a few times. The V and J genes are TRBV14 and TRBJ2-3; D is undetermined. In germline, CDR1 is SGHDN, CDR2 FVKESK. Between the trimmed V and J ends, which lost 0 bases and 6 bases, there was a span of 10 bases. CDR3 length: 14 amino acids. The CDR3 is CASSQDLAADTQYF. CDR3 nucleotide sequence: TGTGCCAGCAGCCAAGATTTAGCCGCTGATACGCAGTATTTT.

This clone occurred a few times. This chain connects TRBV29-1 to TRBJ2-7, with TRBD2 matching over 9 bases. With 0 bases clipped from V and 2 bases from J, the junction kept 8 bases outside the gene matches. The CDR3 sequence is 16 residues long. Germline lookup yields CDR1 SQVTM and CDR2 ANQGSEA. CDR3 loop: CSVEDRGGGATYEQYF. The DNA of the CDR3 is TGCAGCGTTGAAGATAGGGGCGGGGGGGCCACCTACGAGCAGTACTTC.

Points on this clone: An end of the junction differs from the germline gene, which may be a read error. The chain is built from TRBV2 and TRBJ1-5; 12 bases fit TRBD1. The CDR3 is 16 residues long. Germline values: CDR1 SNHLY, CDR2 FYNNEI. The CDR3 here is CASSPGTGGLDQPQNF. The CDR3, as DNA: TGTGCCAGCAGCCCCGGGACAGGGGGCCTGGATCAGCCCCAGAATTTT.

The chain joins TRBV28 to TRBJ1-2, with TRBD1 matching 8 bases. The junction had 7 bases not matched to a gene; V was cut back by 5 bases and J by 8 bases. The CDR3 covers 13 residues. Germline CDR1 is MDHEN and CDR2 is SYDVKM. DNA of the CDR3: TGTGCCAGCAGTCCGGACAGGGTACAGGGCTACACCTTC. This translates into CASSPDRVQGYTF.

V gene TRBV7-2 combines with J gene TRBJ2-3; 9 positions match TRBD2. The germline gives CDR1 SGHTA, CDR2 FQGNSA. This CDR3 has 15 amino acids. J gave up 0 bases and V 2 bases, and 0 bases lay outside the gene matches. The CDR3 is CASSLSGGSTDTQYF. For the CDR3, the DNA is TGTGCCAGCAGCTTAAGCGGGGGGAGCACAGATACGCAGTATTTT.

Of note for this clone: One end of the junction fails to match germline, which may point to a read error. V is TRBV29-1 and J is TRBJ1-2; 10 bases map to TRBD1. This CDR3 spans 13 amino acids. The germline CDR1 and CDR2 sequences are SQVTM and ANQGSEA. CDR3 sequence: CSGGTGDNYGYPF. As DNA, the CDR3 is TGCAGCGGTGGGACAGGGGACAACTATGGCTACCCCTTC.